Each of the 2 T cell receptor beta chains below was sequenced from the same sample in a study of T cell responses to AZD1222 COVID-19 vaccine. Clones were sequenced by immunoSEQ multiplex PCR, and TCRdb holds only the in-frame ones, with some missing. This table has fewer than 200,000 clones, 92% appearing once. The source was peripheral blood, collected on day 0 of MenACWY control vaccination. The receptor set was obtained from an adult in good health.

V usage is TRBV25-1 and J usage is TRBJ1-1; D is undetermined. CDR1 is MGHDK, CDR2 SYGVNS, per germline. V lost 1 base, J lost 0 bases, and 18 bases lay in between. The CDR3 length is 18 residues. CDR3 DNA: TGTGCCAGCAGTGAATCGGCAGACCTAGACCCCATGAACACTGAAGCTTTCTTT. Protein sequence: CASSESADLDPMNTEAFF. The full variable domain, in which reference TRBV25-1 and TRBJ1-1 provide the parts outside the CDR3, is EADIYQTPRYLVIGTGKKITLECSQTMGHDKMYWYQQDPGMELHLIHYSYGVNSTEKGDLSSESTVSRIRTEHFPLTLESARPSHTSQYLCASSESADLDPMNTEAFFGQGTRLTVV.

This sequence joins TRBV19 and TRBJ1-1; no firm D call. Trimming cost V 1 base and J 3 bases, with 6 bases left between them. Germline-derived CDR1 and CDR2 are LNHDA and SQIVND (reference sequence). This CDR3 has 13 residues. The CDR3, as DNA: TGTGCCAGTAGTATAGCCACTTACACTGAAGCTTTCTTT. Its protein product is CASSIATYTEAFF.